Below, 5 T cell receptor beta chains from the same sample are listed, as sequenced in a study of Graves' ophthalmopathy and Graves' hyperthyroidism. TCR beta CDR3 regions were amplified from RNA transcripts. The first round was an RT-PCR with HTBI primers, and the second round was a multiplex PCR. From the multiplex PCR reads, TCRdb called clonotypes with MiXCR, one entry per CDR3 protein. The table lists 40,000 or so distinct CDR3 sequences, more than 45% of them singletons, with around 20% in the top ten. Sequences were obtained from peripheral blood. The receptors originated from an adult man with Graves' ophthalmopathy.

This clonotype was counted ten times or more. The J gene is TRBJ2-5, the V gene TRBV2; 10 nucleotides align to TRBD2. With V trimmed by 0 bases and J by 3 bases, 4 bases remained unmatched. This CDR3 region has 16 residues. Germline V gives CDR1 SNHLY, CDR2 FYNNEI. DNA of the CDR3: TGTGCCAGCAGTGAAGCCACTAGCGGGGAGAAAGAGACCCAGTACTTC. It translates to CASSEATSGEKETQYF.

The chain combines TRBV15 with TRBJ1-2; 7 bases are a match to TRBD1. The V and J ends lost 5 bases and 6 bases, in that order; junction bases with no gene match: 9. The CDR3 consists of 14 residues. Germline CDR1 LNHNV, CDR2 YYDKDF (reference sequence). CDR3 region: CATSEERGQDGYTF. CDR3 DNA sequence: TGTGCCACCAGCGAGGAGAGGGGGCAGGATGGCTACACCTTC.

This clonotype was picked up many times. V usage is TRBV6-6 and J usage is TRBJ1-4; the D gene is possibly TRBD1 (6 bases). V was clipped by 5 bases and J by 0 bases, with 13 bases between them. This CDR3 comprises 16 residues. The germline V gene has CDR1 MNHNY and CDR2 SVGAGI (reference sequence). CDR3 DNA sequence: TGTGCCAGCAGTCTTCCAGGGGATGCAACTAATGAAAAACTGTTTTTT. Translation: CASSLPGDATNEKLFF.

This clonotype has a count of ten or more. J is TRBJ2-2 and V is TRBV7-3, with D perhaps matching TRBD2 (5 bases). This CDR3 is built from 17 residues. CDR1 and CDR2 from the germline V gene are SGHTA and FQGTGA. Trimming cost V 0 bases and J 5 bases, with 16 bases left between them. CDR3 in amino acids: CASSLTPLSGVTGELFF. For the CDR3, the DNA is TGTGCCAGCAGCTTAACCCCCCTTTCCGGGGTAACCGGGGAGCTGTTTTTT. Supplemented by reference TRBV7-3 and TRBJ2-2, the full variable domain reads GAGVSQTPSNKVTEKGKYVELRCDPISGHTALYWYRQSLGQGPEFLIYFQGTGAADDSGLPNDRFFAVRPEGSVSTLKIQRTERGDSAVYLCASSLTPLSGVTGELFFGEGSRLTVL.

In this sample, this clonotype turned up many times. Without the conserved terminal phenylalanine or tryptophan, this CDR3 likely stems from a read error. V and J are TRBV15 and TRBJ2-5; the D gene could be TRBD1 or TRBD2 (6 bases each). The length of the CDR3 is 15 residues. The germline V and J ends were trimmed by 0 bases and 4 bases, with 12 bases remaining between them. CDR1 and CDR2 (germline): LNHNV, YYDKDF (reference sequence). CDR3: CATSRDVGGGETQYL. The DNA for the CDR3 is TGTGCCACCAGCAGAGATGTGGGGGGCGGAGAGACCCAGTACCTC.